This T cell receptor beta chain derives from a study of CD8 T cells in ankylosing spondylitis. Study-wide points: There were earlier reports of some motif variants in reactive arthritis synovial fluid and blood.

TCRdb recomputed calls from the 5' RACE reads with MiXCR, one row per CDR3 protein. The table includes fewer than 200,000 distinct CDR3 sequences, roughly 20% detected once. V was trimmed by 7 bases and J by 8 bases, leaving 6 bases between them. This CDR3 has 9 amino acids. CDR1 is SQVTM and CDR2 is ANQGSEA in the germline V gene. This clonotype was observed at least ten times. The antigen is not known. The sample was blood, either unsorted or a sorted T cell fraction (not recorded which). This rearrangement joins TRBV29-1 to TRBJ2-1; weak D call: TRBD2 (5 bases). The TCR comes from a male donor aged 5 to 30 with ankylosing spondylitis or in good health (not recorded which). CDR3 nucleotide sequence: TGCAGCGCCGGGGATGAGCAGTTCTTC. This encodes CSAGDEQFF.